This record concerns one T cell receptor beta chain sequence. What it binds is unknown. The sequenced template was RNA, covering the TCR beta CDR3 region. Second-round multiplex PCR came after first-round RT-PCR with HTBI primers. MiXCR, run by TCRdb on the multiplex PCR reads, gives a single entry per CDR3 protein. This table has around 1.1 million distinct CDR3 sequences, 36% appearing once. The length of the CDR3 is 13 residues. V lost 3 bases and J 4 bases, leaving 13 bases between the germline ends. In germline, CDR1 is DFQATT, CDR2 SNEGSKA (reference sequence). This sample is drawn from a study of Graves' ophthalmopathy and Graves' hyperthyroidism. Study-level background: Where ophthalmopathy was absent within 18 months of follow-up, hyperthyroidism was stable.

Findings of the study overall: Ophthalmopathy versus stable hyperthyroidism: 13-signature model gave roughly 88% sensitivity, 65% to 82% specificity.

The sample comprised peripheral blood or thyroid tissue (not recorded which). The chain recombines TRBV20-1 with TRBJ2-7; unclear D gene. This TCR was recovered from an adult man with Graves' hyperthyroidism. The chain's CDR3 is CSASEHTGYEQYF. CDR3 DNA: TGCAGTGCTAGCGAGCACACGGGTTACGAGCAGTACTTC.